This T cell receptor (beta chain) was observed in a study of T-cell memory formation after mild COVID-19. General study findings and limits: Contracting clones from day 15 to 85 showed balanced CD4/CD8; later expanders favored CD4+. Researchers found some responding clones in pre-infection memory, a sign that cross-reactive memory joined.

This CDR3 is built from 14 residues. The germline gives CDR1 MNHNS, CDR2 SASEGT. V was cut by 1 base and J by 3 bases, with 10 bases left in between. Barcoded TCR alpha and TCR beta cDNA libraries with UMIs came from 5'RACE using constant-segment primers. TCRdb independently ran MiXCR on the 5' RACE reads; one entry per CDR3 protein. The data contain 300,000 to 400,000 distinct CDR3 sequences, 10% to 15% of them singletons. This clonotype was seen a handful of times. The antigen is undetermined. The chain couples TRBV6-1 to TRBJ2-7; D remains unclear. The sample taken for sequencing was PBMCs or a T cell subset sorted from them (not recorded which). This clonotype originated in a young man who had mild COVID-19 (a few samples of this study predate the infection). Cell type and time point are not known. Here the CDR3 reads CASSEGLLLYEQYF. The CDR3 DNA is TGTGCCAGCAGTGAAGGATTGCTACTCTACGAGCAGTACTTC.